This TCR beta chain came from a study of brain T cells in children with intractable seizures. The sequenced cases were selected for having the highest brain T cell transcript signatures. Profiled with immunoSEQ multiplex PCR; TCRdb holds only in-frame clones, not every one. The table lists just under 65,000 clones, roughly 95% of them singletons. The count of this clone is one. Germline V gene lookup returns CDR1 MDHEN and CDR2 SYDVKM. This CDR3 is built from 18 residues. The V gene end was trimmed by 2 bases and the J gene end by 0 bases; junction bases not matched to a gene: 5. The receptor comes from a boy in the first two years of life with focal cortical dysplasia and intractable seizures. Sequences were derived from peripheral blood, sampled at surgery. V gene TRBV28 combines with J gene TRBJ2-2; 11 bases agree with TRBD2. The CDR3 reads CASSLVGTSGANTGELFF. CDR3 DNA sequence: TGTGCCAGCAGTTTAGTTGGGACTAGCGGAGCGAACACCGGGGAGCTGTTTTTT.